The sequence of this TCR beta chain was determined in a study of blood T cell repertoires in COVID-19. Study at large: Sample material is recorded as cDNA or gDNA derived from T cells, B-cell-depleted T cells, or PBMCs.

The CDR3 extends over 17 amino acids. V was pared by 2 bases and J by 4 bases, with 12 bases of the junction left unmatched. CDR1 and CDR2 from the germline V gene are LNHDA and SQIVND (reference sequence). The table came from immunoSEQ multiplex PCR; TCRdb's copy has only in-frame clones and leaves some out. The sample yields 150,000 to 160,000 clones, around 83% seen once. This receptor was obtained from a woman aged 55-75 years with acute or convalescent COVID-19. Sequencing input: peripheral blood. This sequence joins TRBV19 and TRBJ1-1, with TRBD1 identical over 8 bases. In DNA form, the CDR3 reads TGTGCCAGTAGTATATGGCAGGGGGCCACCAGGGTCACTGAAGCTTTCTTT. Amino acids: CASSIWQGATRVTEAFF.